This is a list of T cell receptor beta chains from one sample in a study of a mutant IDH1 vaccine in newly diagnosed glioma. Libraries were prepared by immunoSEQ multiplex PCR; TCRdb keeps only in-frame clonotypes and omits some of them. This sample has roughly 68,000 clones, with 70% to 80% found just once. The sample in question was PBMCs, obtained from a glioma patient treated with radiotherapy, temozolomide or both. These receptor sequences come from a man aged 45-65 years with glioma. CDR3s include the opening cysteine and the closing phenylalanine or tryptophan. The order of the fields is J gene, D gene, V gene, clone size, CDR3 DNA, CDR3 protein. A D gene is named only where the DNA matches it firmly. Rows may omit the clone size; those that give it use once, few, many or a size class.

J: TRBJ2-7
D: -
V: TRBV7-9
size: -
DNA: TGTGCCAGCAGCTTAGAAGGGTCTTTGGGCGACGAGCAGTACTTC
CDR3: CASSLEGSLGDEQYF

J: TRBJ2-5
D: -
V: TRBV18
size: -
DNA: TGTGCCAGCTCCCCAGGGTTCGGTGGGGAGACCCAGTACTTC
CDR3: CASSPGFGGETQYF

J: TRBJ1-1
D: -
V: TRBV29-1
size: -
DNA: TGCAGCCCCCAGTTGGGGGCGGACACTGAAGCTTTCTTT
CDR3: CSPQLGADTEAFF

J: TRBJ2-1
D: TRBD2
V: TRBV5-1
size: -
DNA: TGCGCCAGCAGCCCCGAAGGCGGGGGGCAGAGGACTGAGCAGTTCTTC
CDR3: CASSPEGGGQRTEQFF

J: TRBJ2-5
D: -
V: TRBV30
size: -
DNA: TGTGCCTGGAGTGTGGGAGAGACCCAGTACTTC
CDR3: CAWSVGETQYF

J: TRBJ2-2
D: -
V: TRBV5-1
size: -
DNA: TGCGCCAGCAGCTTAGACAGTCCGTTGGGGGAGCTGTTTTTT
CDR3: CASSLDSPLGELFF

J: TRBJ1-3
D: -
V: TRBV29-1
size: -
DNA: TGCAGCGTAGAATGGGGAAACACCATATATTTT
CDR3: CSVEWGNTIYF

J: TRBJ2-2
D: -
V: TRBV9
size: -
DNA: TGTGCCAGCAGCCCCCTGGGACATACCGGGGAGCTGTTTTTT
CDR3: CASSPLGHTGELFF

J: TRBJ1-4
D: TRBD1
V: TRBV5-5
size: -
DNA: TGTGCCAGCAGCGACGGACAGGGGCCTAATGAAAAACTGTTTTTT
CDR3: CASSDGQGPNEKLFF

J: TRBJ2-7
D: TRBD2
V: TRBV7-2
size: -
DNA: TGTGCCAGCAGCCTCACGACAGCGGGGGCCCTCTACGAGCAGTACTTC
CDR3: CASSLTTAGALYEQYF

J: TRBJ1-1
D: -
V: TRBV4-3
size: -
DNA: TGCGCCAGCAGCCAAGATCTGGGAGGAGGGAACACTGAAGCTTTCTTT
CDR3: CASSQDLGGGNTEAFF

J: TRBJ2-2
D: -
V: TRBV4-2
size: -
DNA: TGTGCCAGCAGCCAAGAGGGGGGGAACACCGGGGAGCTGTTTTTT
CDR3: CASSQEGGNTGELFF

J: TRBJ2-1
D: TRBD1
V: TRBV4-1
size: once
DNA: TGCGCCAGCAGCCAAGATCGGGGGACAGGGGGGTACAATGAGCAGTTCTTC
CDR3: CASSQDRGTGGYNEQFF

J: TRBJ2-1
D: -
V: TRBV4-2
size: -
DNA: TGTGCCAGCAGCCAAGTGGCCCAGACAGGCAATGAGCAGTTCTTC
CDR3: CASSQVAQTGNEQFF

J: TRBJ1-5
D: -
V: TRBV27
size: -
DNA: TGTGCCAGCAAACAGGGAAATGGCAATCAGCCCCAGCATTTT
CDR3: CASKQGNGNQPQHF

J: TRBJ1-4
D: -
V: TRBV19
size: -
DNA: TGTGCCAGTAGTACAGGATTTGAAAAACTGTTTTTT
CDR3: CASSTGFEKLFF

J: TRBJ1-4
D: -
V: TRBV27
size: -
DNA: TGTGCCAGCAGTTTCTCCGGGACAAACGCCGAAAAACTGTTTTTT
CDR3: CASSFSGTNAEKLFF

J: TRBJ1-6
D: -
V: TRBV6-1
size: -
DNA: TGTGCCAGCAGTGACCTTAGGGTCTCCTATAATTCACCCCTCCACTTT
CDR3: CASSDLRVSYNSPLHF

J: TRBJ2-7
D: -
V: TRBV5-6
size: once
DNA: TGTGCCAGCAGCCCAAGGGGGATCTCCTACGAGCAGTACTTC
CDR3: CASSPRGISYEQYF

J: TRBJ1-5
D: -
V: TRBV2
size: -
DNA: TGTGCCAGCAGTGCAGCTCAGGGGTCCCCTCCGCATTTT
CDR3: CASSAAQGSPPHF

J: TRBJ1-1
D: TRBD1
V: TRBV9
size: -
DNA: TGTGCCAGCAGCTCCCCCGAGACAGGGAGCACTGAAGCTTTCTTT
CDR3: CASSSPETGSTEAFF

J: TRBJ2-7
D: TRBD1
V: TRBV30
size: -
DNA: TGTGCCTGCCCGAGACAGGGGGGCTACGAGCAGTACTTC
CDR3: CACPRQGGYEQYF

J: TRBJ2-5
D: TRBD2
V: TRBV7-2
size: -
DNA: TGTGCCAGCAGGGTGGCGGGGGGATCTGAGACCCAGTACTTC
CDR3: CASRVAGGSETQYF

J: TRBJ2-3
D: -
V: TRBV11-2
size: -
DNA: TGTGCCAGCAGCTTAGGAGATACGCAGTATTTT
CDR3: CASSLGDTQYF

J: TRBJ2-3
D: -
V: TRBV6-5
size: -
DNA: TGTGCCAGCAGTGGGCGGCTTACTAGCACAGATACGCAGTATTTT
CDR3: CASSGRLTSTDTQYF

J: TRBJ1-2
D: -
V: TRBV27
size: -
DNA: TGTGCCAGCAGTCCCCCCGGGGCCTATGGCTACACCTTC
CDR3: CASSPPGAYGYTF

J: TRBJ1-1
D: TRBD1
V: TRBV5-1
size: -
DNA: TGCGCCAGCAGCCTCACAAGCGGGACAGGGGGCACTGAAGCTTTCTTT
CDR3: CASSLTSGTGGTEAFF

J: TRBJ2-3
D: -
V: TRBV2
size: -
DNA: TGTGCCAGCAGTCAGAGATATACGCAGTATTTT
CDR3: CASSQRYTQYF

J: TRBJ2-7
D: -
V: TRBV7-2
size: few
DNA: TGTGCCAGCAGCTTGGGACCTTTTTATTACGAGCAGTACTTC
CDR3: CASSLGPFYYEQYF

J: TRBJ1-1
D: -
V: TRBV5-1
size: -
DNA: TGCGCCAGCTCGGAAGGGGGGACTGAAGCTTTCTTT
CDR3: CASSEGGTEAFF

J: TRBJ2-2
D: TRBD1
V: TRBV4-2
size: few
DNA: TGTGCCAGCAGGAGAAACAGGGGGCAGGACACCGGGGAGCTGTTTTTT
CDR3: CASRRNRGQDTGELFF

J: TRBJ1-1
D: TRBD1
V: TRBV19
size: -
DNA: TGTGCCAGTAGTATAGATCGGGACAGAAGAACTGAAGCTTTCTTT
CDR3: CASSIDRDRRTEAFF

J: TRBJ1-5
D: -
V: TRBV4-1
size: -
DNA: TGCGCCAGCAGCCAACCCGGGAGGGGGTGGCAGCCCCAGCATTTT
CDR3: CASSQPGRGWQPQHF

J: TRBJ1-5
D: -
V: TRBV19
size: few
DNA: TGTGCCAGTAGAAGTTCGAATCAGCCCCAGCATTTT
CDR3: CASRSSNQPQHF

J: TRBJ1-5
D: -
V: TRBV4-1
size: -
DNA: TGCGCCAGCAGCCAAGAGGGCGGCAGGGAGCGGCAGCCCCAGCATTTT
CDR3: CASSQEGGRERQPQHF

J: TRBJ2-7
D: -
V: TRBV28
size: -
DNA: TGTGCCAGCCCACGGGATGGCTCCTACGAGCAGTACTTC
CDR3: CASPRDGSYEQYF

J: TRBJ2-1
D: TRBD1
V: TRBV6-5
size: -
DNA: TGTGCCAGCAGCCCTGGACAGGGTAACTACAATGAGCAGTTCTTC
CDR3: CASSPGQGNYNEQFF

J: TRBJ2-7
D: -
V: TRBV27
size: -
DNA: TGTGCCAGCATTCCCCAAATGGGGGGCGCCGAGCAGTACTTC
CDR3: CASIPQMGGAEQYF

J: TRBJ2-5
D: TRBD1
V: TRBV5-4
size: -
DNA: TGTGCCAGCACTCCTCGACAGGGGTCCGGAGAGACCCAGTACTTC
CDR3: CASTPRQGSGETQYF

J: TRBJ1-4
D: -
V: TRBV2
size: -
DNA: TGTGCCAGCAGTGTTGGCGTCGAAAAACTGTTTTTT
CDR3: CASSVGVEKLFF

J: TRBJ2-7
D: -
V: TRBV7-9
size: -
DNA: TGTGCCAGCAGCTTAGAGGGGGGGGGCTTCTACGAGCAGTACTTC
CDR3: CASSLEGGGFYEQYF

J: TRBJ1-2
D: -
V: TRBV18
size: -
DNA: TGTGCCAGCTCACCAGGGCAGGGAAACTATGGCTACACCTTC
CDR3: CASSPGQGNYGYTF

J: TRBJ1-1
D: -
V: TRBV19
size: once
DNA: TGTGCCAGTAGTATCCCCGGGAGGAACACTGAAGCTTTCTTT
CDR3: CASSIPGRNTEAFF

J: TRBJ2-5
D: -
V: TRBV14
size: -
DNA: TGTGCCAGCAGCCCCCGGGGCCGGGAGACCCAGTACTTC
CDR3: CASSPRGRETQYF

J: TRBJ2-1
D: TRBD2
V: TRBV4-3
size: -
DNA: TGCGCCAGCAGCCAAGCACCGGCGGGGGGGATCCATGAGCAGTTCTTC
CDR3: CASSQAPAGGIHEQFF